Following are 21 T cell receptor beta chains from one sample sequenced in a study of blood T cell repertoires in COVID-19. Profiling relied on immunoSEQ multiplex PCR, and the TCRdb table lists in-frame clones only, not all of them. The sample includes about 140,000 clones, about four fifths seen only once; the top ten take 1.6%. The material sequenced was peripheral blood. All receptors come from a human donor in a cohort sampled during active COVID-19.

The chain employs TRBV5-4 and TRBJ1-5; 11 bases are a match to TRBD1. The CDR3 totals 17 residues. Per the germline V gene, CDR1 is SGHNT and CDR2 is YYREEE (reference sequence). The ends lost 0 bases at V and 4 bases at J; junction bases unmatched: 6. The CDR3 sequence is CASSLGTGTGGNQPQHF. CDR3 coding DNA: TGTGCCAGCAGCTTGGGTACCGGGACAGGGGGAAATCAGCCCCAGCATTTT.

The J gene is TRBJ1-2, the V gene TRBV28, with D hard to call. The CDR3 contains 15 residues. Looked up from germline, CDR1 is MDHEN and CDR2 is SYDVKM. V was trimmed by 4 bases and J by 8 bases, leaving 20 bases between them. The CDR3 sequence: CASSSPPGTEKGYTF. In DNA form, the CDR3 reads TGTGCCAGCAGTTCCCCCCCCGGTACAGAAAAAGGCTACACCTTC.

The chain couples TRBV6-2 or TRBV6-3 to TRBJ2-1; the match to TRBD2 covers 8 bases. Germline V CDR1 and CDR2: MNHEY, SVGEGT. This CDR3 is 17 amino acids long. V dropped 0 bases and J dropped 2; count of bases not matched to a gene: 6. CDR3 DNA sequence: TGTGCCAGCAGTTACTCTTTTAGCGGGACCACCTACAATGAGCAGTTCTTC. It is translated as CASSYSFSGTTYNEQFF.

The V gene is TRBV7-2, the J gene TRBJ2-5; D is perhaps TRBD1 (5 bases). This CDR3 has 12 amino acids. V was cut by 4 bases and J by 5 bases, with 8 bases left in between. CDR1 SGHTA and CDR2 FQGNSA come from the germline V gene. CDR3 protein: CASSSYRETQYF. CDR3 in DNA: TGTGCCAGCAGCTCCTACAGGGAGACCCAGTACTTC.

The CDR3 protein is CASSELRSPLHF. CDR3 nucleotides: TGTGCCAGCAGTGAACTTCGGTCACCCCTCCACTTT. The chain uses TRBV2 and TRBJ1-6; no firm D call. Germline-derived CDR1 and CDR2 are SNHLY and FYNNEI. This CDR3 spans 12 amino acids. The V end lost 2 bases, the J end lost 10 bases, and 6 bases lay between the germline ends.

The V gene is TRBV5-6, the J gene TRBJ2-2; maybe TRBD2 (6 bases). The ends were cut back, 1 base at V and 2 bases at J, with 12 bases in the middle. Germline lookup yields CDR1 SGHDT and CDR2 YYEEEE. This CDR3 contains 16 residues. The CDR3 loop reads CASSLWTGTNTGELFF. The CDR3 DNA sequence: TGTGCCAGCAGCTTGTGGACCGGGACTAACACCGGGGAGCTGTTTTTT.

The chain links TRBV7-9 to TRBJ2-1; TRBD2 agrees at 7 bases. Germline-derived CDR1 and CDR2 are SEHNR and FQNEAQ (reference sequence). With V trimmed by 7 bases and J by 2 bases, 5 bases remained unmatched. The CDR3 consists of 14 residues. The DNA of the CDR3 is TGTGCCAGCAACCTGGGGGGGACCTACAATGAGCAGTTCTTC. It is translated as CASNLGGTYNEQFF.

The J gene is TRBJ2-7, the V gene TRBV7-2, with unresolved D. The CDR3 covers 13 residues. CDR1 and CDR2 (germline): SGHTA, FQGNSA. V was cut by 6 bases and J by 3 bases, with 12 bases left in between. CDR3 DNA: TGTGCCAGCAGGCCCCCGACGGGCTACGAGCAGTACTTC. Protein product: CASRPPTGYEQYF.

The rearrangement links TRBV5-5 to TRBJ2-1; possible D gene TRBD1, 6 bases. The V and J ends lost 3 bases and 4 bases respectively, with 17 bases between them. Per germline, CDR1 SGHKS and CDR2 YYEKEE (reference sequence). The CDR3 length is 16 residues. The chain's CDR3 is CASSSIPGHLYNEQFF. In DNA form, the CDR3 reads TGTGCCAGCAGCTCTATCCCGGGACATTTGTACAATGAGCAGTTCTTC.

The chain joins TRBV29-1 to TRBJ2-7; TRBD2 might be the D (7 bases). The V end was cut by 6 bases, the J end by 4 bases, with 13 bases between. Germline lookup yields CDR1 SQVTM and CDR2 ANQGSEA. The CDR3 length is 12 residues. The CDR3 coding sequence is TGCAGCGTCGGACTAGGGGGTTACGAGCAGTACTTC. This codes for CSVGLGGYEQYF.

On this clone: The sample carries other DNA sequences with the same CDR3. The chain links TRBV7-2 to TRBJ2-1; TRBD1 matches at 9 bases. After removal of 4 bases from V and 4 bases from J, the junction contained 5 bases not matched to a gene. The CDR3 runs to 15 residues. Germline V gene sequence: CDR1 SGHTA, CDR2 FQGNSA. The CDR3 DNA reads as TGTGCCAGCAGCTCAGGGACAGGGTCTTACAATGAGCAGTTCTTC. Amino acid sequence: CASSSGTGSYNEQFF.

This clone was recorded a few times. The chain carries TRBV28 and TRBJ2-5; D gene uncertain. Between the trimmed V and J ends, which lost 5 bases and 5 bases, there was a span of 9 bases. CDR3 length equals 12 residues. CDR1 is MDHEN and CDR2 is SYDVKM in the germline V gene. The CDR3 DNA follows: TGTGCCAGCAGTCACCGGCGGGAGACCCAGTACTTC. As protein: CASSHRRETQYF.

The CDR3 loop is CASSYPSGGGYGYTF. The DNA of the CDR3 is TGTGCCAGCAGTTACCCCTCAGGGGGCGGTTATGGCTACACCTTC. This chain uses TRBV6-6 with TRBJ1-2; TRBD1 matches 8 bases. The CDR3 is 15 amino acids. Germline lookup yields CDR1 MNHNY and CDR2 SVGAGI (reference sequence). After removal of 2 bases from V and 5 bases from J, the junction contained 7 bases not matched to a gene.

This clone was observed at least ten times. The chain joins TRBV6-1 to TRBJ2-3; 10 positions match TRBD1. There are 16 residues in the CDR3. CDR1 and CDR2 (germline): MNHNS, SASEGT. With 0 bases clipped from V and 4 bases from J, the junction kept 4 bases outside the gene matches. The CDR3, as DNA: TGTGCCAGCAGTGAAGCGGGAGGACAGGGGGCAGATACGCAGTATTTT. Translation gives CASSEAGGQGADTQYF.

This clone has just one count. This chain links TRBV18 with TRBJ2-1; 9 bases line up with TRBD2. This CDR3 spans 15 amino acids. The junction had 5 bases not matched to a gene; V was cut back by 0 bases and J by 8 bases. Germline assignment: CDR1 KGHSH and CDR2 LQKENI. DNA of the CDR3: TGTGCCAGCTCACCACCTAGCGGGAGTACGTATGAGCAGTTCTTC. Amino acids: CASSPPSGSTYEQFF.

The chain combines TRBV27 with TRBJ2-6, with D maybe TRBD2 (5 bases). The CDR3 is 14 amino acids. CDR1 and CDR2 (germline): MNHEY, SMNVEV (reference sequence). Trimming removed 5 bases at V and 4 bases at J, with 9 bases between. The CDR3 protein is CASSPRGGANVLTF. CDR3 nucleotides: TGTGCCAGCAGTCCCCGAGGGGGGGCCAACGTCCTGACTTTC.

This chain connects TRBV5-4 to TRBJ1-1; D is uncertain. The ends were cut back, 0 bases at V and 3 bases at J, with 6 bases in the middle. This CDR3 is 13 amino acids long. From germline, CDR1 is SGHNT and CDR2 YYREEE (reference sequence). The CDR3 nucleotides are TGTGCCAGCAGCTTGGACCGGGACACTGAAGCTTTCTTT. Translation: CASSLDRDTEAFF.

This chain's CDR3 is CASSFYRGQADYEQYF. The CDR3 DNA follows: TGTGCCAGCAGCTTTTATAGGGGACAGGCGGACTACGAGCAGTACTTC. The chain combines TRBV11-1 with TRBJ2-7, with 8 positions matching TRBD1. This CDR3 comprises 16 residues. V shed 3 bases, J shed 3 bases, and the junction held 10 bases outside the gene matches. Germline V gene sequence: CDR1 SGHAT, CDR2 FQDESV (reference sequence). Supplemented by reference TRBV11-1 and TRBJ2-7, the full variable domain reads EAEVAQSPRYKITEKSQAVAFWCDPISGHATLYWYRQILGQGPELLVQFQDESVVDDSQLPKDRFSAERLKGVDSTLKIQPAELGDSAMYLCASSFYRGQADYEQYFGPGTRLTVT.

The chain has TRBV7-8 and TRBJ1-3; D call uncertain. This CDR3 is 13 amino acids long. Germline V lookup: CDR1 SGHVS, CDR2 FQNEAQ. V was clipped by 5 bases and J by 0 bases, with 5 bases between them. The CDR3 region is CASSRVSGNTIYF. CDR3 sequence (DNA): TGTGCCAGCAGCCGCGTCTCTGGAAACACCATATATTTT.

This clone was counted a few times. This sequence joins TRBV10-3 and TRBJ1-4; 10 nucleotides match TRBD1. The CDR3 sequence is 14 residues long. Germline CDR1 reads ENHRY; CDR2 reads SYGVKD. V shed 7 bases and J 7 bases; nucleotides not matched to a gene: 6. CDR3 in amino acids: CAIKGTGESEKLFF. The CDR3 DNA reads TGTGCCATCAAAGGGACAGGGGAGAGTGAAAAACTGTTTTTT.

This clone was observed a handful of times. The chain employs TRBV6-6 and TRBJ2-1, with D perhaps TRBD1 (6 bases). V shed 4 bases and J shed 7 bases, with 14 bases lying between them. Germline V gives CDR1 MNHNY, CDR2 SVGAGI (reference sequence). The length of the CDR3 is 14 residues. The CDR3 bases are TGTGCCAGCAGTTCCCAGGGGCCACCAAATGAGCAGTTCTTC. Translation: CASSSQGPPNEQFF.